This T cell receptor (beta chain) derives from a study of cytomegalovirus exposure and HLA in healthy donors. Study overall: Earlier findings included approximately 120 million unique TCR beta sequences obtained from 150 million to 200 million T cells. Regarding the study as a whole: In a later analysis, TCR beta V- and J-gene trimming was associated with a missense DCLRE1C variant. Serostatus for CMV was the only available immune exposure information.

On this clone itself: Its antigen is currently unknown.

Trimming removed 1 base from V and 2 bases from J, with 6 bases in between. Germline V gene sequence: CDR1 SGHTA, CDR2 FQGNSA. CDR3 length equals 14 residues. PCR was performed using 60 Vbeta and 13 Jbeta primers. Using immunoSEQ multiplex PCR, the repertoire was profiled, and TCRdb retains in-frame clones only, with some absent. The data contain around 200,000 clones, about four fifths of them seen just once; the ten biggest clones take up 6%. The rearrangement uses TRBV7-2 and TRBJ1-3, with a tentative D call TRBD1 (5 bases). Sequencing was performed on PBMCs. The source of this sequence is a man aged 40-49 years in good health and CMV-seropositive. CDR3 in amino acids: CASSLGGAGNTIYF. The CDR3 coding sequence is TGTGCCAGCAGCTTAGGGGGGGCTGGAAACACCATATATTTT.